The clone carrying this T cell receptor (beta chain) was seen many times. The antigen is unknown. None of the included patients had other autoimmune diseases, uncontrolled infections, pregnancy or lactation, as these led to exclusion. Amplification from RNA transcripts yielded the TCR beta CDR3 regions. Second-round multiplex PCR came after a first-round RT-PCR that employed HTBI primers. Each CDR3 protein gets one entry after TCRdb re-called the multiplex PCR reads with MiXCR. The sample records more than 1,000,000 distinct CDR3 sequences, 35% to 45% being singletons. The data were taken from a study of Graves' ophthalmopathy and Graves' hyperthyroidism. As for the study in general: Hyperthyroidism counted as stable given no ophthalmopathy within 18 months of follow-up. Overall study results and limits: Detection in blood was also observed for most expanded thyroid clonotypes above 0.001 frequency.

Trimming shortened V by 2 bases and J by 1 base, and 18 bases separated the two germline ends. The CDR3 extends over 19 amino acids. Germline V gene data show CDR1 as SEHNR and CDR2 as FQNEAQ (reference sequence). The specimen sequenced was peripheral blood or thyroid tissue (not recorded which). This TCR was sampled from an adult man with Graves' hyperthyroidism. This rearrangement joins TRBV7-9 to TRBJ1-6, with D tentatively TRBD1 (5 bases). In DNA form, the CDR3 reads TGTGCCAGCAGCTTATTGCGGGGGATCGGGGGGTCCTATAATTCACCCCTCCACTTT. This translates into CASSLLRGIGGSYNSPLHF.